What follows is one T cell receptor (beta chain) and its context. Trimming stripped 3 bases from V and 7 bases from J, with 10 bases between. This CDR3 spans 13 amino acids. Germline V CDR1 and CDR2: KGHSH, LQKENI. The sample comes from a study of blood T cell repertoires in COVID-19. Using immunoSEQ multiplex PCR, the repertoire was profiled, and TCRdb retains in-frame clones only, with some absent. This table holds tens of thousands of clones, approximately 91% found once. The sequencing input was peripheral blood. This TCR derives from an elderly woman with acute or convalescent COVID-19. The chain employs TRBV18 and TRBJ1-5, with D tentatively TRBD1 (6 bases). CDR3 amino acids: CASSPGGTQPQHF. The CDR3 coding sequence is TGTGCCAGCTCACCGGGAGGGACACAGCCCCAGCATTTT.